This is a list of T cell receptor beta chains from one sample in a study of cytomegalovirus exposure and HLA in healthy donors. Repertoires were generated with immunoSEQ multiplex PCR, while TCRdb's copy carries only in-frame clones and drops some. The table lists 140,000 or so clones, roughly three quarters of them singletons. The specimen sequenced was PBMCs. The source of these receptors is a woman aged 25 to 39 in good health and CMV-seronegative. Each CDR3 is given with its conserved first and last residue. D genes are given only for firm matches. Clone size, where shown, is once, few, many, or a class for clones that have expanded.

CDR3 length: 16
D gene: NA
J gene: TRBJ2-1
clone size: NA
V gene: TRBV28
CDR3 DNA: TGTGCCAGCAGTTTATTCGGGCAGGGTCATCTCAATGAGCAGTTCTTC
CDR3 protein: CASSLFGQGHLNEQFF

CDR3 length: 15
D gene: TRBD1
J gene: TRBJ2-5
clone size: NA
V gene: TRBV2
CDR3 DNA: TGTGCCAGCAGTGAACCGGGACAGATCAAAGAGACCCAGTACTTC
CDR3 protein: CASSEPGQIKETQYF

CDR3 length: 14
D gene: TRBD1
J gene: TRBJ1-5
clone size: NA
V gene: TRBV5-6
CDR3 DNA: TGTGCCAGCCAGGCAGGGGGTTTCAATCAGCCCCAGCATTTT
CDR3 protein: CASQAGGFNQPQHF

CDR3 length: 13
D gene: NA
J gene: TRBJ2-7
clone size: NA
V gene: TRBV6-5
CDR3 DNA: TGTGCCACCACAGGCCAGGTCGAATACGAGCAGTACTTC
CDR3 protein: CATTGQVEYEQYF

CDR3 length: 16
D gene: TRBD2
J gene: TRBJ2-3
clone size: NA
V gene: TRBV7-9
CDR3 DNA: TGTGCCAGCAGCCCCCCCAGCGGGGGCTACACAGATACGCAGTATTTT
CDR3 protein: CASSPPSGGYTDTQYF

CDR3 length: 15
D gene: TRBD2
J gene: TRBJ2-1
clone size: NA
V gene: TRBV6-6
CDR3 DNA: TGTGCCAGCAGATTTAGCGGGAGCGGGTACAATGAGCAGTTCTTC
CDR3 protein: CASRFSGSGYNEQFF

CDR3 length: 11
D gene: NA
J gene: TRBJ2-7
clone size: NA
V gene: TRBV30
CDR3 DNA: TGTGCCTGGAGCAGGGATTACGAGCAGTACTTC
CDR3 protein: CAWSRDYEQYF

CDR3 length: 15
D gene: TRBD2
J gene: TRBJ2-7
clone size: NA
V gene: TRBV2
CDR3 DNA: TGTGCCAGCAGCCCTCCGGGACTAGCGAACTACGAGCAGTACTTC
CDR3 protein: CASSPPGLANYEQYF

CDR3 length: 14
D gene: TRBD2
J gene: TRBJ2-3
clone size: NA
V gene: TRBV6-5
CDR3 DNA: TGTGCCAGCAGCCCCGTTTCGGGGGGGGATACGCAGTATTTT
CDR3 protein: CASSPVSGGDTQYF

CDR3 length: 13
D gene: NA
J gene: TRBJ1-1
clone size: few
V gene: TRBV4-1
CDR3 DNA: TGCGCCAGCAGCCAATATCCGGGGGCTGAAGCTTTCTTT
CDR3 protein: CASSQYPGAEAFF

CDR3 length: 14
D gene: TRBD1
J gene: TRBJ1-1
clone size: few
V gene: TRBV5-1
CDR3 DNA: TGTGCCAGCAGCGGGGGACAGGCAAACACTGAAGCTTTCTTT
CDR3 protein: CASSGGQANTEAFF

CDR3 length: 15
D gene: TRBD2
J gene: TRBJ2-1
clone size: few
V gene: TRBV19
CDR3 DNA: TGTGCCAGTACATCTAGCGGGAGTTCCTACAATGAGCAGTTCTTC
CDR3 protein: CASTSSGSSYNEQFF

CDR3 length: 15
D gene: TRBD1
J gene: TRBJ1-2
clone size: NA
V gene: TRBV7-2
CDR3 DNA: TGTGCCAGCAGCTCCCGGACAGGGGACATTTATGGCTACACCTTC
CDR3 protein: CASSSRTGDIYGYTF

CDR3 length: 15
D gene: NA
J gene: TRBJ1-2
clone size: once
V gene: TRBV27
CDR3 DNA: TGTGCCAGCAGCAGACTAGGAGACAGCTCCTATGGCTACACCTTC
CDR3 protein: CASSRLGDSSYGYTF

CDR3 length: 11
D gene: NA
J gene: TRBJ2-7
clone size: NA
V gene: TRBV7-9
CDR3 DNA: TGTGCCAGCAGCCGAGGGGGTGAGCAGTACTTC
CDR3 protein: CASSRGGEQYF

CDR3 length: 13
D gene: NA
J gene: TRBJ1-6
clone size: few
V gene: TRBV5-1
CDR3 DNA: TGCGCCAGCAGCCTACTACAGGGTTCACCCCTCCACTTT
CDR3 protein: CASSLLQGSPLHF

CDR3 length: 15
D gene: TRBD2
J gene: TRBJ2-7
clone size: NA
V gene: TRBV6-5
CDR3 DNA: TGTGCCAGCAGCTTCAAGCGGGACGGCCACTACGAGCAGTACTTC
CDR3 protein: CASSFKRDGHYEQYF

CDR3 length: 14
D gene: NA
J gene: TRBJ1-3
clone size: NA
V gene: TRBV7-9
CDR3 DNA: TGTGCCAGCAGCTTTCAGAGGTCTGGAAACACCATATATTTT
CDR3 protein: CASSFQRSGNTIYF

CDR3 length: 13
D gene: NA
J gene: TRBJ1-6
clone size: NA
V gene: TRBV4-1
CDR3 DNA: TGCGCCAGCAGCCAAGGGGAGCAGAGGGCACTCCACTTT
CDR3 protein: CASSQGEQRALHF

CDR3 length: 12
D gene: NA
J gene: TRBJ2-2
clone size: few
V gene: TRBV29-1
CDR3 DNA: TGCAGCGCCAAGCCCGGTGCCGGGGAGCTGTTTTTT
CDR3 protein: CSAKPGAGELFF

CDR3 length: 14
D gene: NA
J gene: TRBJ2-5
clone size: NA
V gene: TRBV5-1
CDR3 DNA: TGCGCCAGCAGCACTCGACTAGTCCAAGAGACCCAGTACTTC
CDR3 protein: CASSTRLVQETQYF

CDR3 length: 15
D gene: TRBD2
J gene: TRBJ2-7
clone size: NA
V gene: TRBV14
CDR3 DNA: TGTGCCAGCAGCCCCCTAAAGCGGGAGGGATACGAGCAGTACTTC
CDR3 protein: CASSPLKREGYEQYF

CDR3 length: 15
D gene: TRBD1
J gene: TRBJ2-1
clone size: NA
V gene: TRBV15
CDR3 DNA: TGTGCCACCAGCGGGGGGACAGGAGTTTACAATGAGCAGTTCTTC
CDR3 protein: CATSGGTGVYNEQFF

CDR3 length: 14
D gene: TRBD1
J gene: TRBJ2-5
clone size: NA
V gene: TRBV28
CDR3 DNA: TGTGCCAGCAGTTTATCGGGACAGAGGGAGACCCAGTACTTC
CDR3 protein: CASSLSGQRETQYF

CDR3 length: 15
D gene: NA
J gene: TRBJ1-4
clone size: NA
V gene: TRBV19
CDR3 DNA: TGTGCCAGTAGTCCCTCGTTCCGAGGAGATGAAAAACTGTTTTTT
CDR3 protein: CASSPSFRGDEKLFF

CDR3 length: 16
D gene: TRBD2
J gene: TRBJ2-1
clone size: NA
V gene: TRBV11-2
CDR3 DNA: TGTGCCAGCAGCTACCGGGCCGGGACTAGGGGCAATGAGCAGTTCTTC
CDR3 protein: CASSYRAGTRGNEQFF

CDR3 length: 13
D gene: NA
J gene: TRBJ2-6
clone size: NA
V gene: TRBV30
CDR3 DNA: TGTGCCTGGAGTTACTCTGGGGCCAACGTCCTGACTTTC
CDR3 protein: CAWSYSGANVLTF

CDR3 length: 14
D gene: NA
J gene: TRBJ2-2
clone size: few
V gene: TRBV27
CDR3 DNA: TGTGCCAGCAGTCGAACAGCGAACACCGGGGAGCTGTTTTTT
CDR3 protein: CASSRTANTGELFF

CDR3 length: 15
D gene: NA
J gene: TRBJ1-5
clone size: NA
V gene: TRBV2
CDR3 DNA: TGTGCCAGCAGTCCGCTCGGGGTTAGCAATCAGCCCCAGCATTTT
CDR3 protein: CASSPLGVSNQPQHF

CDR3 length: 15
D gene: NA
J gene: TRBJ2-2
clone size: NA
V gene: TRBV7-7
CDR3 DNA: TGTGCTAGCAGCTTAGGGACAACTCCCACCGGGGAGCTGTTTTTT
CDR3 protein: CASSLGTTPTGELFF

CDR3 length: 16
D gene: TRBD2
J gene: TRBJ2-3
clone size: NA
V gene: TRBV10-3
CDR3 DNA: TGTGCCATCAGTGAGTCGACACTAGCGGCGACAGATACGCAGTATTTT
CDR3 protein: CAISESTLAATDTQYF

CDR3 length: 17
D gene: TRBD2
J gene: TRBJ2-3
clone size: once
V gene: TRBV4-2
CDR3 DNA: TGTGCCAGCAGCCAAGTTGTTCGGACTAGCGGCACAGATACGCAGTATTTT
CDR3 protein: CASSQVVRTSGTDTQYF

CDR3 length: 17
D gene: TRBD2
J gene: TRBJ2-3
clone size: NA
V gene: TRBV5-5
CDR3 DNA: TGTGCCAGCAGCTTGGTAGCGGGGGGAATCGGCACAGATACGCAGTATTTT
CDR3 protein: CASSLVAGGIGTDTQYF

CDR3 length: 16
D gene: NA
J gene: TRBJ2-7
clone size: NA
V gene: TRBV5-1
CDR3 DNA: TGCGCCAGCAGCTCTAACCCGGTCCAACAGGGCTTCGAGCAGTACTTC
CDR3 protein: CASSSNPVQQGFEQYF

CDR3 length: 14
D gene: NA
J gene: TRBJ1-1
clone size: NA
V gene: TRBV30
CDR3 DNA: TGTGCCTGGAATCGTAAAACTGGGAACACTGAAGCTTTCTTT
CDR3 protein: CAWNRKTGNTEAFF

CDR3 length: 16
D gene: TRBD2
J gene: TRBJ2-3
clone size: NA
V gene: TRBV5-6
CDR3 DNA: TGTGCCAGCAGCTTGGATCTAGCGGGAGTCTCAGATACGCAGTATTTT
CDR3 protein: CASSLDLAGVSDTQYF

CDR3 length: 13
D gene: TRBD1
J gene: TRBJ1-6
clone size: NA
V gene: TRBV7-6
CDR3 DNA: TGTGCCAGCAGCGGGACAGGGTATTCACCCCTCCACTTT
CDR3 protein: CASSGTGYSPLHF

CDR3 length: 17
D gene: NA
J gene: TRBJ2-5
clone size: once
V gene: TRBV9
CDR3 DNA: TGTGCCAGCAGCGTAGCCGGCGGGGGCCTTCATCAAGAGACCCAGTACTTC
CDR3 protein: CASSVAGGGLHQETQYF

CDR3 length: 14
D gene: NA
J gene: TRBJ2-7
clone size: NA
V gene: TRBV28
CDR3 DNA: TGTGCCAGCAGTTCTCCTGGGGACACCTACGAGCAGTACTTC
CDR3 protein: CASSSPGDTYEQYF

CDR3 length: 15
D gene: TRBD2
J gene: TRBJ2-5
clone size: NA
V gene: TRBV11-1
CDR3 DNA: TGTGCCAGCAGCTTTACGCTAGCGGTGGGAGAGACCCAGTACTTC
CDR3 protein: CASSFTLAVGETQYF

CDR3 length: 16
D gene: TRBD1
J gene: TRBJ2-5
clone size: NA
V gene: TRBV30
CDR3 DNA: TGTGCCTGGAGCCTTGCCGGGACAGGGGGTCAAGAGACCCAGTACTTC
CDR3 protein: CAWSLAGTGGQETQYF

CDR3 length: 15
D gene: NA
J gene: TRBJ1-1
clone size: NA
V gene: TRBV6-1
CDR3 DNA: TGTGCCAGCAGTAACCCCAGAGGGCCCCACACTGAAGCTTTCTTT
CDR3 protein: CASSNPRGPHTEAFF

CDR3 length: 14
D gene: TRBD1
J gene: TRBJ1-4
clone size: NA
V gene: TRBV5-1
CDR3 DNA: TGCGCCAGCAGCCGGGGACAGGGGGATGAAAAACTGTTTTTT
CDR3 protein: CASSRGQGDEKLFF

CDR3 length: 14
D gene: TRBD1
J gene: TRBJ1-4
clone size: NA
V gene: TRBV19
CDR3 DNA: TGTGCCAGTAGTATAGGACAGGGTGAAGAAAAACTGTTTTTT
CDR3 protein: CASSIGQGEEKLFF

CDR3 length: 13
D gene: NA
J gene: TRBJ2-2
clone size: few
V gene: TRBV27
CDR3 DNA: TGTGCCAGCAGTTTAATTCGCACCGGGGAGCTGTTTTTT
CDR3 protein: CASSLIRTGELFF

CDR3 length: 16
D gene: TRBD2
J gene: TRBJ2-1
clone size: NA
V gene: TRBV6-1
CDR3 DNA: TGTGCCAGCAGTGAAGATGCTAGCGGGATAAACTATGAGCAGTTCTTC
CDR3 protein: CASSEDASGINYEQFF

CDR3 length: 11
D gene: NA
J gene: TRBJ2-3
clone size: few
V gene: TRBV2
CDR3 DNA: TGTGCCAGCAGTCGGACAGATACGCAGTATTTT
CDR3 protein: CASSRTDTQYF

CDR3 length: 12
D gene: NA
J gene: TRBJ1-1
clone size: many
V gene: TRBV30
CDR3 DNA: TGTGCCTGGAGATTAATGAACACTGAAGCTTTCTTT
CDR3 protein: CAWRLMNTEAFF

CDR3 length: 11
D gene: NA
J gene: TRBJ2-2
clone size: NA
V gene: TRBV20-1
CDR3 DNA: TGCAGTGCTAGAGATCTCGGGGAGCTGTTTTTT
CDR3 protein: CSARDLGELFF